Following are 14 T cell receptor beta chains from one sample sequenced in a study of blood T cell repertoires in COVID-19. TCRdb keeps only in-frame clones here, not all; method: immunoSEQ multiplex PCR. The table has some 120,000 clones, roughly 80% seen once. Source material: peripheral blood. The receptors were gathered from a human donor in a cohort sampled during active COVID-19.

CDR3 in DNA: TGTGCCACCAGCAGAGGCACTAGCACAGATACGCAGTATTTT. It is translated as CATSRGTSTDTQYF. The chain employs TRBV15 and TRBJ2-3; no definite D call. This CDR3 comprises 14 residues. Germline V gene sequence: CDR1 LNHNV, CDR2 YYDKDF (reference sequence). Deletions cut 1 base from V and 0 bases from J, with 5 bases between.

This clone was found once. The V call is TRBV7-7, the J call TRBJ2-3, with D perhaps matching TRBD2 (6 bases). Trimming shortened V by 0 bases and J by 0 bases, and 7 bases separated the two germline ends. The CDR3 runs 15 residues. CDR1 and CDR2 from the germline V gene are SSHAT and FNYEAQ (reference sequence). CDR3 residues: CASSLAGGSTDTQYF. The CDR3 nucleotides are TGTGCCAGCAGCTTAGCGGGGGGAAGCACAGATACGCAGTATTTT.

The chain combines TRBV11-3 with TRBJ1-1, with 7 bases identical to TRBD1. V lost 5 bases and J lost 13; bases outside the gene matches: 10. This CDR3 comprises 12 residues. Germline-derived CDR1 and CDR2 are SGHNT and YENEEA. For the CDR3, the DNA is TGTGCCAGCAGCCCCAGGGGGTCCGAGAATTTCTTT. Translating gives CASSPRGSENFF.

The chain carries TRBV28 and TRBJ2-7; the match to TRBD1 covers 10 bases. The V and J ends lost 6 bases and 3 bases, in that order; junction bases with no gene match: 8. The CDR3 is 15 residues long. The germline V gene encodes CDR1 MDHEN and CDR2 SYDVKM. CDR3 in amino acids: CASSTPGQGYYEQYF. The CDR3 nucleotides are TGTGCCAGCAGCACCCCGGGACAGGGGTACTACGAGCAGTACTTC.

The chain links TRBV7-2 to TRBJ1-2; 7 bases are a match to TRBD1. This CDR3 is 14 amino acids long. V gave up 4 bases and J gave up 4 bases; unmatched junction bases: 6. Looked up from germline, CDR1 is SGHTA and CDR2 is FQGNSA. The chain's CDR3 is CASSYDGQVYGYTF. CDR3 DNA: TGTGCCAGCAGCTACGACGGACAGGTCTATGGCTACACCTTC.

The chain has TRBV5-1 and TRBJ1-3; no firm D call. Germline V gene lookup returns CDR1 SGHRS and CDR2 YFSETQ. CDR3 length: 13 amino acids. V was shortened by 4 bases and J by 4 bases, with 9 bases between the two germline ends. CDR3: CASSTDDGNTIYF. The CDR3 bases are TGCGCCAGCAGCACAGATGACGGAAACACCATATATTTT.

The gene calls are TRBV5-6 and TRBJ2-7; D unresolved. The V end lost 4 bases, the J end lost 3 bases, and 17 bases lay between the germline ends. The V gene's germline CDR1 is SGHDT and CDR2 YYEEEE. The CDR3 runs 15 residues. Here the CDR3 DNA reads TGTGCCAGCAGCCAAAATGGCAGGCCGATCTACGAGCAGTACTTC. This codes for CASSQNGRPIYEQYF.

This rearrangement joins TRBV27 to TRBJ2-7; TRBD2 matches at 9 bases. CDR3 length: 15 residues. CDR1 is MNHEY, CDR2 SMNVEV, per germline (reference sequence). The trim removed 4 bases at V and 3 bases at J, leaving 7 bases unmatched. CDR3 protein: CASSYKGLAYYEQYF. The CDR3 DNA reads as TGTGCCAGCAGTTATAAGGGACTAGCATACTACGAGCAGTACTTC.

The V gene is TRBV27, the J gene TRBJ1-2; D unclear. The CDR3 is made up of 13 amino acids. V was clipped by 1 base and J by 3 bases, with 6 bases between them. Germline-derived CDR1 and CDR2 are MNHEY and SMNVEV (reference sequence). The CDR3 reads CASSLYEDYGYTF. The CDR3 region has the DNA TGTGCCAGCAGTTTATATGAGGACTATGGCTACACCTTC.

The V gene is TRBV29-1, the J gene TRBJ1-4; D possibly corresponds to TRBD1 (6 bases). This CDR3 has 13 amino acids. Germline CDR1 SQVTM, CDR2 ANQGSEA. V was trimmed by 3 bases and J by 8 bases, leaving 13 bases between them. The CDR3 region has the DNA TGCAGCGTTGATGGCAGGGGTCAGGAAAAACTGTTTTTT. Amino acid sequence: CSVDGRGQEKLFF.

The V call is TRBV11-3, the J call TRBJ1-6; no clear D. Looked up from germline, CDR1 is SGHNT and CDR2 is YENEEA. The CDR3 contains 15 residues. V dropped 1 base and J dropped 6 bases, with 10 bases sitting between them. This chain's CDR3 is CASSLGGRSNSPLHF. Written as DNA, the CDR3 is TGTGCCAGCAGCTTAGGTGGCAGGTCTAATTCACCCCTCCACTTT.

The chain combines TRBV29-1 with TRBJ2-1; 9 bases are shared with TRBD1. The ends lost 6 bases at V and 7 bases at J; junction bases unmatched: 10. This CDR3 comprises 14 residues. The V gene's germline CDR1 is SQVTM and CDR2 ANQGSEA. CDR3 in amino acids: CSVPQGASANEQFF. CDR3 bases: TGCAGCGTACCACAGGGGGCTAGCGCAAATGAGCAGTTCTTC.

The V call is TRBV6-6, the J call TRBJ1-6; 10 bases line up with TRBD1. V was clipped by 5 bases and J by 7 bases; unmatched bases: 11. CDR1 is MNHNY and CDR2 is SVGAGI in the germline V gene (reference sequence). The CDR3 totals 17 residues. CDR3 bases: TGTGCCAGCAGTCCCCGAAGGACAGGGGGTGGAAATTCACCCCTCCACTTT. Translation: CASSPRRTGGGNSPLHF.

The chain uses TRBV6-5 and TRBJ1-5; TRBD1 matches 7 bases. There are 15 residues in the CDR3. CDR1 is MNHEY, CDR2 SVGAGI, per germline. J lost 4 bases, V lost 6 bases, and 9 bases had no gene match. The CDR3 is CASRGNRGGNQPQHF. CDR3 in DNA: TGTGCCAGCAGGGGAAACAGGGGCGGTAATCAGCCCCAGCATTTT.